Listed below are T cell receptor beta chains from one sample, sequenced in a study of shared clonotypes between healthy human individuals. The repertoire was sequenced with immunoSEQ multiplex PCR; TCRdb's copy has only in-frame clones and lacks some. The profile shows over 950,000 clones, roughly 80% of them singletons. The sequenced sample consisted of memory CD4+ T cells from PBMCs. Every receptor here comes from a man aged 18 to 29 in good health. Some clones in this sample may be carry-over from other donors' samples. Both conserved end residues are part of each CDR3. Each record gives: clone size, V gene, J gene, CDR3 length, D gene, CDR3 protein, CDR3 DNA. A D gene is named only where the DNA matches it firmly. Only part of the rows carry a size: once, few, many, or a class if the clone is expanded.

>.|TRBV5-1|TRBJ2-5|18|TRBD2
CASSLRPGTSGKGETQYF
TGCGCCAGCAGCTTGAGGCCCGGGACTAGCGGAAAGGGAGAGACCCAGTACTTC
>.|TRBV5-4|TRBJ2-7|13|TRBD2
CASSPLAGAEQYF
TGTGCCAGCAGCCCGCTAGCGGGAGCCGAGCAGTACTTC
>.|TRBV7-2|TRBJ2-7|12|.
CASRDGGYEQYF
TGTGCCAGCAGAGACGGGGGCTACGAGCAGTACTTC
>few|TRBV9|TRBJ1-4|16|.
CASSGGTGRNNEKLFF
TGTGCCAGCAGCGGGGGCACGGGGCGGAATAATGAAAAACTGTTTTTT
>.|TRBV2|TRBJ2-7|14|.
CASSERPGSYEQYF
TGTGCCAGCAGTGAGCGCCCAGGCTCCTACGAGCAGTACTTC
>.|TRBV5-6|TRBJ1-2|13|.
CASSLFRDYGYTF
TGTGCCAGCAGCTTGTTCAGGGACTATGGCTACACCTTC
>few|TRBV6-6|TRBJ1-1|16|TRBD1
CASSYSSRGLNTEAFF
TGTGCCAGCAGTTACTCGAGCAGGGGGCTGAACACTGAAGCTTTCTTT
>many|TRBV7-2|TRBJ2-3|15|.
CASSLGVTSTDTQYF
TGTGCCAGCAGCTTAGGCGTAACTAGCACAGATACGCAGTATTTT
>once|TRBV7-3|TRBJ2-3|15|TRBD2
CASSPSGTSTDTQYF
TGTGCCAGCTCCCCTAGCGGGACTAGCACAGATACGCAGTATTTT
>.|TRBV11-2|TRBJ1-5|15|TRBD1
CASSPRQGADQPQHF
TGTGCCAGCAGCCCCAGACAGGGGGCCGATCAGCCCCAGCATTTT
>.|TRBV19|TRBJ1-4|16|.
CASSPGRPGTNEKLFF
TGTGCCAGTTCACCCGGGAGGCCAGGAACTAATGAAAAACTGTTTTTT
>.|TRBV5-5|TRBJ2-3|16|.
CASSLEASALEGPQYF
TGTGCCAGCAGCTTGGAGGCTAGCGCCTTAGAGGGGCCGCAGTATTTT
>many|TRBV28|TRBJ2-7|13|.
CASRPFGVHEQYF
TGTGCCAGCAGGCCCTTTGGAGTCCACGAGCAGTACTTC
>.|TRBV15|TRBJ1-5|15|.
CATSRDGVGNQPQHF
TGTGCCACCAGCAGAGATGGGGTTGGCAATCAGCCCCAGCATTTT
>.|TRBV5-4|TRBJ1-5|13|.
CASSLDPDQPQHF
TGTGCCAGCAGCTTGGATCCCGATCAGCCCCAGCATTTT
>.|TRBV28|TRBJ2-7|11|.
CASNRLYEQYF
TGTGCCAGCAACAGACTCTACGAGCAGTACTTC
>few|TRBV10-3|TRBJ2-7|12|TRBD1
CAPPGTAYEQYF
TGTGCCCCCCCCGGGACAGCCTACGAGCAGTACTTC
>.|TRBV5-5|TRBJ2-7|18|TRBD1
CASSVRTGWGSSSYEQYF
TGTGCCAGCAGCGTCAGGACAGGATGGGGGAGTAGCTCCTACGAGCAGTACTTC
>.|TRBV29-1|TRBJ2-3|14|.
CSVGRGPRTDTQYF
TGCAGCGTTGGACGGGGGCCTCGCACAGATACGCAGTATTTT
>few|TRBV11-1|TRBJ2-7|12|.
CASSSHKDEQYF
TGTGCCAGCAGCTCCCACAAGGACGAGCAGTACTTC
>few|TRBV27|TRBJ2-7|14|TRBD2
CASRLAGGSYEQYF
TGTGCCAGCAGGCTAGCGGGAGGCTCCTACGAGCAGTACTTC
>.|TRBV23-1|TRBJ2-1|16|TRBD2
CASRSSGRAGGNEQFF
TGCGCCAGCAGATCTAGCGGGAGGGCCGGGGGCAATGAGCAGTTCTTC
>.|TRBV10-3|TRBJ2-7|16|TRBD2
CAIRSLAGGLAGEQYF
TGTGCCATCAGGTCCCTAGCGGGAGGCCTGGCGGGGGAGCAGTACTTC
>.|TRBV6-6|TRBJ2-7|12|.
CASAAQNYEQYF
TGTGCCAGCGCAGCGCAAAACTACGAGCAGTACTTC
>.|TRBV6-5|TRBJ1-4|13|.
CARPRWSNEKLFF
TGTGCCAGACCCCGTTGGTCTAATGAAAAACTGTTTTTT
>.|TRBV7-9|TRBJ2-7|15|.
CASSLGVPGANEQYF
TGTGCCAGCAGCTTAGGTGTTCCAGGGGCCAACGAGCAGTACTTC
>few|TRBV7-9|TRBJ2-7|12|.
CASSLVGSEQYF
TGTGCCAGCAGCTTAGTTGGTTCCGAGCAGTACTTC
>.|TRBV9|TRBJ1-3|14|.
CASSPPYSGNTIYF
TGTGCCAGCAGCCCCCCCTACTCTGGAAACACCATATATTTT
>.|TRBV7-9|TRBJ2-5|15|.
CASSQDRHREETQYF
TGTGCCAGCAGCCAAGATCGCCACAGAGAAGAGACCCAGTACTTC